This TCR beta chain was profiled in a study of CD8 T cells in ankylosing spondylitis (dated by TCRdb to 2017 to 2019). Regarding the research as a whole: The study set out to find disease-linked TCR variants by profiling T cell receptor beta repertoires in ankylosing spondylitis patients and healthy donors. Peripheral blood samples were taken, and synovial fluid was additionally collected from ankylosing spondylitis patients. The full study cohort comprised around 25 ankylosing spondylitis patients and roughly 110 healthy donors. The study at large found these results: The disease-linked clones showed a CD8+ phenotype and occurred at relatively low frequencies in peripheral blood. Blood from ankylosing spondylitis patients appeared to be characterized by a TCR beta motif composed of 7 to 9 highly homologous amino acid variants. Some of the motif variants had been reported before in the synovial fluid and blood of reactive arthritis patients, a finding that suggests common disease-initiation mechanisms. According to the report, matched synovial fluid samples from ankylosing spondylitis patients were significantly enriched for the disease-linked clones.

Relative to its sample, this clonotype is medium-sized (0.01 to 0.1%). It has no known antigen specificity. Within one base of it there is no much larger clone, and no base qualities were kept. The sequencer was an Illumina HiSeq 2500. Quantitative 5'-RACE with molecular barcodes was used to prepare TCR beta libraries. The study's processing was this. Disease-linked TCR variants were identified with a new computational method built on a probabilistic model of VDJ rearrangement. TCRdb trimmed public reads at Q25 via fastp, called clones via MiXCR and kept in-frame beta chains. Rows are combined by CDR3 protein, so each entry shows the most common genes and DNA. None of the V and J calls come from the authors' own analysis; TCRdb made them. Counted in this sample were tens of thousands of distinct CDR3 sequences; 4.5% to 6% of them appeared once. The ten largest clones capture approximately 12% of the sample.

Its CDR3 holds 14 amino acids, cysteine through phenylalanine. Only the CDR3 region is kept as DNA, spanning 42 bases read in frame from base 1. In the germline V gene, CDR1 corresponds to SGDLS and CDR2 to YYNGEE. V is cut by 0 bases and J by 0 bases, and the space between the germline ends is 7 bases. Sequenced input: blood, either unsorted or a sorted T cell fraction (not recorded which). Rearrangement joined TRBV9 to TRBJ2-7; no confident D gene assignment can be made. The sequence derives from a male donor with ankylosing spondylitis or in good health (not recorded which). The sequence in DNA is TGTGCCAGCAGCGTAGGAGACCGCTCCTACGAGCAGTACTTC. It codes for CASSVGDRSYEQYF.